The sequence of this T cell receptor beta chain was determined in a study of blood T cell repertoires in COVID-19. As processed by the authors: Reference gene primer amplification yielded estimated nucleated cell counts. Produced via immunoSEQ multiplex PCR; TCRdb's table is partial and in-frame only. The V and J calls and clone size were taken over from that table, and D and trimming were inferred from the DNA. The sample has about 200,000 clones, approximately 87% seen once. This receptor was obtained from a man aged 60 to 75 who had recovered from COVID-19. Sequencing used peripheral blood.

As DNA, the CDR3 is TGCGCCAGCAGAGTTTCCGGGACTAGCGCCCCAACGAAGCAGTACTTC. It translates to CASRVSGTSAPTKQYF. The V and J genes are TRBV5-1 and TRBJ2-7, with TRBD2 matching 10 bases. Germline V gene lookup returns CDR1 SGHRS and CDR2 YFSETQ. The CDR3 totals 16 residues. V lost 5 bases and J lost 8; bases outside the gene matches: 16.